Presented here are 10 T cell receptor beta chains from one specimen sequenced in a study of CD8+CD57+ T cells in acquired aplastic anemia. Researchers used genomic DNA as the template to profile TCR beta VDJ and CDR3. Via MiXCR, TCRdb re-called the reads, giving one row per CDR3 protein. The sample consists of over 100,000 distinct CDR3 sequences, roughly 40% of them appearing once. The sequencing input was sorted CD4+, CD8+, or CD8+CD57+ T cells (not recorded which) from PBMCs. The receptors here all came from a human donor in good health, serving as a control.

This sequence joins TRBV29-1 and TRBJ1-2, with 7 bases fitting TRBD1. Germline CDR1 and CDR2: SQVTM and ANQGSEA. V dropped 4 bases and J dropped 8; count of bases not matched to a gene: 10. The CDR3 contains 13 residues. The CDR3 region has the DNA TGCAGCGTTGTGGATACAGGGGCGCGGGGCTACACCTTC. Amino acids: CSVVDTGARGYTF.

This clonotype was seen at least ten times. The chain carries TRBV9 and TRBJ2-7; D gene ambiguous. CDR1 and CDR2 from the germline V gene are SGDLS and YYNGEE. The V gene lost 0 bases and the J gene lost 4 bases, with 11 bases spanning the gap. The CDR3 runs to 14 residues. CDR3 in DNA: TGTGCCAGCAGCGTAGGAGTTTCTAGATACGAGCAGTACTTC. Amino acids: CASSVGVSRYEQYF.

The V and J genes are TRBV7-9 and TRBJ2-7; D gene ambiguous. Per the germline V gene, CDR1 is SEHNR and CDR2 is FQNEAQ (reference sequence). The CDR3 totals 12 residues. V was clipped by 1 base and J by 4 bases, with 5 bases between them. The DNA for the CDR3 is TGTGCCAGCAGCTTAGTGGCGTACGAGCAGTACTTC. Translation: CASSLVAYEQYF.

This clonotype was counted many times. The chain joins TRBV20-1 to TRBJ1-2; D gene ambiguous. Trimming removed 3 bases from V and 0 bases from J, with 14 bases in between. The CDR3 is 15 residues long. The V gene's germline CDR1 is DFQATT and CDR2 SNEGSKA (reference sequence). CDR3 loop: CSASIQAYANYGYTF. The CDR3, as DNA: TGCAGTGCTAGTATTCAGGCCTACGCTAACTATGGCTACACCTTC.

The chain joins TRBV5-1 to TRBJ2-7; possible D gene TRBD1, 8 bases. CDR3 length: 14 amino acids. Germline CDR1 reads SGHRS; CDR2 reads YFSETQ. Trimming took 6 bases from V and 2 from J, leaving 15 bases between them. The CDR3 is CASNRGGRTYEQYF. CDR3 DNA: TGCGCCAGCAACAGGGGGGGAAGGACCTACGAGCAGTACTTC.

This clonotype has at least ten counts. The chain employs TRBV24-1 and TRBJ2-7; D remains unclear. Trimming stripped 4 bases from V and 2 bases from J, with 8 bases between. Looked up from germline, CDR1 is KGHDR and CDR2 is SFDVKD. The CDR3 is 13 residues long. CDR3 DNA: TGTGCCACCAGTGAGGCAGGAACCTACGAGCAGTACTTC. As protein: CATSEAGTYEQYF.

There are many counts of this clonotype. A read error may explain this, as a much larger clone is one base away. J is TRBJ1-1 and V is TRBV29-1; D call uncertain. From germline, CDR1 is SQVTM and CDR2 ANQGSEA. The CDR3 loop spans 11 amino acids. In DNA form, the CDR3 reads TGCAGCGTTGAATTGGCGGGGAGGGCTTCCTTT. It translates to CSVELAGRASF.

This clonotype was detected ten times or more. The chain employs TRBV10-3 and TRBJ1-6, with 9 bases aligning to TRBD1. Losses at the gene ends were 3 bases for V and 2 bases for J; bases not matched to a gene: 5. This CDR3 has 17 residues. Germline CDR1 and CDR2: ENHRY and SYGVKD. The CDR3 loop reads CAISDLQGAAYNSPLHF. The CDR3 DNA is TGTGCCATCAGTGACCTACAGGGGGCCGCCTATAATTCACCCCTCCACTTT.

This clonotype was recorded at least ten times. V gene TRBV25-1 combines with J gene TRBJ1-6, with 10 bases aligning to TRBD1. V was clipped by 1 base and J by 9 bases; unmatched bases: 3. Germline V gives CDR1 MGHDK, CDR2 SYGVNS. The CDR3 has 15 amino acids. This chain's CDR3 is CASSEWGTGVSPLHF. CDR3 nucleotide sequence: TGTGCCAGCAGTGAATGGGGGACAGGGGTTTCACCCCTCCACTTT.

Remarks on this clonotype: The missing conserved phenylalanine or tryptophan at the end of this CDR3 makes a read error likely. The V gene is TRBV3-1, the J gene TRBJ1-1, with 8 bases that match TRBD1. Germline V gives CDR1 LGHDT, CDR2 YNNKEL (reference sequence). This CDR3 region has 14 residues. The ends lost 4 bases at V and 1 base at J; junction bases unmatched: 2. CDR3 region: CASSLGTGNTEAFS. In DNA form, the CDR3 reads TGTGCCAGCAGCCTCGGGACAGGGAACACTGAAGCTTTCTCT.